This T cell receptor (beta chain) stems from a study of post-analysis software for immune sequencing data. Study-level findings and limits: Five or six TRBV segments appeared more often in patients than in controls, and TRBV5-6, TRBV5-1 and TRBV20-1 were among these.

Each TCR beta cDNA library carried unique molecular identifiers. The T cell input of roughly 0.95 to 11 million gave approximately 500,000 cDNA molecules. TCRdb called the PCR reads again in MiXCR, with one record for every CDR3 protein. Among about 540,000 distinct CDR3 sequences listed, 30% to 40% were seen once. Germline V CDR1 and CDR2: DFQATT, SNEGSKA (reference sequence). This CDR3 has 11 amino acids. V was clipped by 5 bases and J by 5 bases, with 10 bases between them. This clonotype has more than one count but fewer than ten. What it recognizes is unknown. The chain combines TRBV20-1 with TRBJ2-7; no definite D call. What was sequenced was blood. This clonotype originated in a girl aged 2 to 17 with multiple sclerosis. CDR3 in DNA: TGCAGTGCTGCCTTTCGGGACGAGCAGTACTTC. Translated, it gives CSAAFRDEQYF.